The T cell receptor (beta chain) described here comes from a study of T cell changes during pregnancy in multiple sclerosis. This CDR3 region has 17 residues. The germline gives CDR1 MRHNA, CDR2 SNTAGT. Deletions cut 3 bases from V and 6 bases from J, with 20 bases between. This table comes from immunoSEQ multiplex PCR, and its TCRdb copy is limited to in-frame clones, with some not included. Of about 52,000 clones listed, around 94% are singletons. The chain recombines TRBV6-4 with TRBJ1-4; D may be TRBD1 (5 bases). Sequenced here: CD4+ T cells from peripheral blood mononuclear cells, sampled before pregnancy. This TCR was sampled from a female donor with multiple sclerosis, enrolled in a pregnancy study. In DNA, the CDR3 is TGTGCCAGCAGTGAGCCCACTTACTGGCAAGGGGATGAAAAACTGTTTTTT. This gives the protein CASSEPTYWQGDEKLFF.